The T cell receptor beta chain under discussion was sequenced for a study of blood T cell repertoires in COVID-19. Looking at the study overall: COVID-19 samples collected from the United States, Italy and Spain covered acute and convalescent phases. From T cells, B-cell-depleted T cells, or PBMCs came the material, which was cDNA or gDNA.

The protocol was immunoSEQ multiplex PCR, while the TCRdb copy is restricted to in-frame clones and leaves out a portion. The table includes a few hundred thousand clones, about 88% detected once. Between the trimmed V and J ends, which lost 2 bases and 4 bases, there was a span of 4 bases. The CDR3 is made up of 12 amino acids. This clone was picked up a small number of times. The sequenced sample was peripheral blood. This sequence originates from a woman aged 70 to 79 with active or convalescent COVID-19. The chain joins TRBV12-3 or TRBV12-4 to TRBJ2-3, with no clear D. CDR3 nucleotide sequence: TGTGCCAGCAGTTTATCTGCAGATACGCAGTATTTT. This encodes CASSLSADTQYF.